Below, 8 T cell receptor beta chains from the same sample are listed, as sequenced in a study of identical twins. TCRdb reprocessed the 5' RACE reads with MiXCR, giving one entry per CDR3 protein. The profile shows a few hundred thousand distinct CDR3 sequences, roughly 9.7% of them singletons. These sequences were also reported in another study, on yellow fever vaccine responses in identical twins.

The specimen sequenced was CD8+ T cells sorted from blood. All receptors derive from a woman younger than 30 in good health.

This clonotype has ten or more counts. The chain combines TRBV11-2 with TRBJ2-7, with D possibly being TRBD1 or TRBD2 (5 bases each). Trimming took 1 base from V and 6 from J, leaving 10 bases between them. Germline V gives CDR1 SGHAT, CDR2 FQNNGV. The CDR3 contains 13 residues. The CDR3 DNA is TGTGCCAGCAGCTTAGTGGGTGGGGGCGAGCAGTACTTC. Amino acids: CASSLVGGGEQYF.

This clonotype was detected a few times. This rearrangement joins TRBV28 to TRBJ2-1; D not certain. Germline-derived CDR1 and CDR2 are MDHEN and SYDVKM. The CDR3 runs 13 residues. V shed 3 bases and J shed 3 bases, with 6 bases lying between them. CDR3 loop: CASSLGYYNEQFF. The CDR3 DNA follows: TGTGCCAGCAGTTTGGGCTACTACAATGAGCAGTTCTTC.

This clonotype came up many times. CDR3 in amino acids: CASSDNLEYNEQFF. As DNA, the CDR3 is TGTGCCAGCAGTGACAATTTAGAGTACAATGAGCAGTTCTTC. The V gene is TRBV6-4, the J gene TRBJ2-1, with unresolved D. This CDR3 is 14 amino acids long. V lost 2 bases and J lost 4, with 9 bases in between. Germline V gene sequence: CDR1 MRHNA, CDR2 SNTAGT.

In its sample, this clonotype was seen a few times. This chain joins TRBV20-1 and TRBJ2-7; D perhaps matches TRBD2 (7 bases). The germline V gene encodes CDR1 DFQATT and CDR2 SNEGSKA (reference sequence). The CDR3 totals 16 residues. The ends were cut back, 1 base at V and 2 bases at J, with 18 bases in the middle. This CDR3 is CSARAGGPTYTYEQYF. In nucleotides, the CDR3 is TGCAGTGCTAGAGCGGGGGGCCCTACCTATACCTACGAGCAGTACTTC.

This clonotype occurred many times. This chain links TRBV7-9 with TRBJ2-1; 7 bases match TRBD2. The ends lost 1 base at V and 0 bases at J; junction bases unmatched: 6. This CDR3 is built from 17 residues. CDR1 SEHNR and CDR2 FQNEAQ come from the germline V gene (reference sequence). The chain's CDR3 is CASSLGGGEFSYNEQFF. CDR3 coding DNA: TGTGCCAGCAGCTTAGGGGGGGGGGAATTCTCCTACAATGAGCAGTTCTTC.

The chain links TRBV27 to TRBJ2-7; 11 positions match TRBD2. V shed 4 bases, J shed 4 bases, and the junction held 3 bases outside the gene matches. This CDR3 region has 14 residues. CDR1 is MNHEY and CDR2 is SMNVEV in the germline V gene (reference sequence). The DNA of the CDR3 is TGTGCCAGCAGTTCACTAGCGGGAGTTTACGAGCAGTACTTC. Protein sequence: CASSSLAGVYEQYF.

The rearrangement links TRBV28 to TRBJ1-6; D ambiguous. CDR3 size: 14 residues. Germline loops: CDR1 MDHEN, CDR2 SYDVKM. V gave up 6 bases and J gave up 9 bases, with 15 bases separating them. The CDR3 region has the DNA TGTGCCAGCAGAAAGGACCTGAGCGGTTCACCCCTCCACTTT. Translating gives CASRKDLSGSPLHF.

In DNA, the CDR3 is TGTGCCAGCAGTTTCCGGGAGGATGAGCAGTTCTTC. Amino acids: CASSFREDEQFF. The chain combines TRBV27 with TRBJ2-1, with TRBD2 matching over 7 bases. The CDR3 sequence is 12 residues long. Germline lookup yields CDR1 MNHEY and CDR2 SMNVEV (reference sequence). V dropped 3 bases and J dropped 8; count of bases not matched to a gene: 1.